Below, 21 T cell receptor beta chains from the same sample are listed, as sequenced in a study of blood T cell repertoires in COVID-19. Some clones are missing from TCRdb's copy, which holds only in-frame ones; the method was immunoSEQ multiplex PCR. The sample has around 180,000 clones, 60% to 80% seen once; the top ten hold around a sixth. Sequenced input: peripheral blood. The receptors here all came from a man between 60 and 75 years old with active or convalescent COVID-19.

V and J are TRBV10-3 and TRBJ2-2; no clear D. Germline V gives CDR1 ENHRY, CDR2 SYGVKD. Trimming cost V 2 bases and J 8 bases, with 12 bases left between them. CDR3 size: 14 residues. The CDR3 reads CAISEPATLGELFF. Written as DNA, the CDR3 is TGTGCCATCAGTGAGCCTGCCACTCTAGGGGAGCTGTTTTTT.

This rearrangement joins TRBV27 to TRBJ2-1, with D possibly being TRBD1 (5 bases). This CDR3 has 13 amino acids. V lost 5 bases, J lost 8 bases, and 13 bases lay in between. Germline V lookup: CDR1 MNHEY, CDR2 SMNVEV (reference sequence). The CDR3 protein is CASSLREGDEQFF. The CDR3 DNA sequence: TGTGCCAGCAGTCTCAGGGAAGGGGATGAGCAGTTCTTC.

This rearrangement joins TRBV14 to TRBJ2-3; 11 nucleotides agree with TRBD2. After removal of 7 bases from V and 3 bases from J, the junction contained 3 bases not matched to a gene. This CDR3 contains 14 residues. Germline V gives CDR1 SGHDN, CDR2 FVKESK. CDR3 in DNA: TGTGCCAGCACCAGGACTAGCGGGACAGATACGCAGTATTTT. Residues: CASTRTSGTDTQYF. The full variable domain, completed using reference TRBV14 and TRBJ2-3, is EAGVTQFPSHSVIEKGQTVTLRCDPISGHDNLYWYRRVMGKEIKFLLHFVKESKQDESGMPNNRFLAERTGGTYSTLKVQPAELEDSGVYFCASTRTSGTDTQYFGPGTRLTVL.

The gene calls are TRBV29-1 and TRBJ1-1; 7 positions agree with TRBD1. The junction had 5 bases not matched to a gene; V was cut back by 0 bases and J by 4 bases. The V gene's germline CDR1 is SQVTM and CDR2 ANQGSEA. The CDR3 has 14 amino acids. This chain's CDR3 is CSVEEQGSSTEAFF. CDR3 in DNA: TGCAGCGTTGAAGAACAGGGGTCTAGCACTGAAGCTTTCTTT.

V gene TRBV7-9 combines with J gene TRBJ1-6; 9 nucleotides align to TRBD1. The length of the CDR3 is 15 residues. With V trimmed by 1 base and J by 7 bases, 2 bases remained unmatched. In germline, CDR1 is SEHNR, CDR2 FQNEAQ (reference sequence). CDR3 amino acids: CASSLGGTGNSPLHF. For the CDR3, the DNA is TGTGCCAGCAGCTTAGGGGGGACAGGGAATTCACCCCTCCACTTT.

The V call is TRBV27, the J call TRBJ2-6; TRBD2 aligns across 7 bases. CDR1 MNHEY and CDR2 SMNVEV come from the germline V gene (reference sequence). V gave up 3 bases and J gave up 4 bases; unmatched junction bases: 3. The CDR3 totals 15 residues. CDR3 residues: CASSLGGKGANVLTF. The CDR3 DNA reads as TGTGCCAGCAGTTTGGGGGGGAAAGGGGCCAACGTCCTGACTTTC.

A few counts support this clone. The chain has TRBV6-2 or TRBV6-3 and TRBJ1-1, with D unclear. The CDR3 has 14 amino acids. Germline V CDR1 and CDR2: MNHEY, SVGEGT. The V gene lost 4 bases and the J gene lost 1 base, with 10 bases spanning the gap. The CDR3 sequence is CASSLAAENTEAFF. The CDR3 DNA follows: TGTGCCAGCAGTTTAGCGGCGGAGAACACTGAAGCTTTCTTT.

The V gene is TRBV7-8, the J gene TRBJ2-7; possible D gene TRBD1, 6 bases. The germline V gene has CDR1 SGHVS and CDR2 FQNEAQ. With 7 bases removed from V and 3 bases from J, the gap between germline ends came to 16 bases. This CDR3 is 14 amino acids long. CDR3 coding DNA: TGTGCCAGCACCCAGGGGTATGAGGGCTACGAGCAGTACTTC. Protein sequence: CASTQGYEGYEQYF.

The chain is built from TRBV3-1 (or the pseudogene TRBV3-2) and TRBJ2-2, with TRBD2 matching over 10 bases. The CDR3 is 17 residues long. Germline V lookup: CDR1 LGHDT, CDR2 YNNKEL (reference sequence). The ends lost 0 bases at V and 3 bases at J; junction bases unmatched: 4. The CDR3 loop reads CASSQDLAGEYTGELFF. CDR3 sequence (DNA): TGTGCCAGCAGCCAAGATCTAGCGGGAGAGTACACCGGGGAGCTGTTTTTT.

This chain connects TRBV11-2 to TRBJ1-2; possible D gene TRBD1, 6 bases. V was trimmed by 4 bases and J by 4 bases, leaving 13 bases between them. This CDR3 has 14 amino acids. Germline V gene lookup returns CDR1 SGHAT and CDR2 FQNNGV. The CDR3 spells CASSSTGSGYGYTF. For the CDR3, the DNA is TGTGCCAGCAGCTCAACAGGGTCTGGCTATGGCTACACCTTC. The complete variable domain, with remaining parts taken from reference TRBV11-2 and TRBJ1-2, reads EAGVAQSPRYKIIEKRQSVAFWCNPISGHATLYWYQQILGQGPKLLIQFQNNGVVDDSQLPKDRFSAERLKGVDSTLKIQPAKLEDSAVYLCASSSTGSGYGYTFGSGTRLTVV.

This clone was detected only once. The genes are TRBV19 and TRBJ2-7; TRBD1 is a possible D gene (5 bases). Germline lookup yields CDR1 LNHDA and CDR2 SQIVND (reference sequence). V shed 4 bases and J shed 2 bases, with 6 bases lying between them. This CDR3 has 12 residues. The DNA for the CDR3 is TGTGCCAGTAGTAGCAGGGCCTACGAGCAGTACTTC. This sequence encodes CASSSRAYEQYF. The full variable domain, its missing parts supplied by reference TRBV19 and TRBJ2-7, is DGGITQSPKYLFRKEGQNVTLSCEQNLNHDAMYWYRQDPGQGLRLIYYSQIVNDFQKGDIAEGYSVSREKKESFPLTVTSAQKNPTAFYLCASSSRAYEQYFGPGTRLTVT.

V and J are TRBV7-9 and TRBJ2-5; 10 positions agree with TRBD1. The CDR3 totals 16 residues. V shed 8 bases, J shed 2 bases, and the junction held 11 bases outside the gene matches. From germline, CDR1 is SEHNR and CDR2 FQNEAQ (reference sequence). CDR3 sequence reads: CASQPSMDRGQETQYF. CDR3 DNA: TGTGCCAGCCAGCCCTCAATGGACAGGGGGCAAGAGACCCAGTACTTC.

CDR3: CASSGRHPEAFF. In DNA, the CDR3 is TGTGCCAGCAGCGGCCGACACCCTGAAGCTTTCTTT. The genes are TRBV11-2 and TRBJ1-1; D remains ambiguous. V lost 5 bases and J lost 6, with 10 bases in between. The CDR3 length is 12 residues. CDR1 and CDR2 from the germline V gene are SGHAT and FQNNGV.

The genes are TRBV5-1 and TRBJ1-1, with 7 bases fitting TRBD1. With 3 bases clipped from V and 2 bases from J, the junction kept 10 bases outside the gene matches. The germline V gene encodes CDR1 SGHRS and CDR2 YFSETQ. The CDR3 is made up of 16 amino acids. CDR3 residues: CASSSGMGQPNTEAFF. The CDR3 DNA is TGCGCCAGCAGCTCGGGCATGGGACAGCCTAACACTGAAGCTTTCTTT.

This clone was seen a few times. The chain is built from TRBV19 and TRBJ2-1; no clear D. Trimming removed 11 bases at V and 8 bases at J, with 16 bases between. Looked up from germline, CDR1 is LNHDA and CDR2 is SQIVND (reference sequence). The CDR3 sequence is 12 residues long. CDR3: CAPRIQLDEQFF. CDR3 coding DNA: TGTGCCCCGAGGATCCAGCTGGATGAGCAGTTCTTC. The whole variable domain, remainder taken from reference TRBV19 and TRBJ2-1, is DGGITQSPKYLFRKEGQNVTLSCEQNLNHDAMYWYRQDPGQGLRLIYYSQIVNDFQKGDIAEGYSVSREKKESFPLTVTSAQKNPTAFYLCAPRIQLDEQFFGPGTRLTVL.

The chain combines TRBV7-8 with TRBJ2-5; perhaps TRBD2 as D (5 bases). V was shortened by 5 bases and J by 4 bases, with 11 bases between the two germline ends. There are 13 residues in the CDR3. Germline values: CDR1 SGHVS, CDR2 FQNEAQ. CDR3 amino acids: CASSPGVGETQYF. The DNA of the CDR3 is TGTGCCAGCAGCCCCGGGGTGGGAGAGACCCAGTACTTC. Filled out from reference TRBV7-8 and TRBJ2-5, the complete variable domain reads GAGVSQSPRYKVAKRGQDVALRCDPISGHVSLFWYQQALGQGPEFLTYFQNEAQLDKSGLPSDRFFAERPEGSVSTLKIQRTQQEDSAVYLCASSPGVGETQYFGPGTRLLVL.

This chain joins TRBV19 and TRBJ2-5; D is undetermined. Per germline, CDR1 LNHDA and CDR2 SQIVND (reference sequence). The CDR3 runs 13 residues. The V gene lost 6 bases and the J gene lost 3 bases, with 11 bases spanning the gap. CDR3 sequence: CASSSAAKETQYF. CDR3 nucleotides: TGTGCCAGTAGCAGTGCTGCAAAAGAGACCCAGTACTTC.

The rearrangement uses TRBV20-1 and TRBJ1-1; D remains ambiguous. The CDR3 has 11 residues. The germline CDR1 and CDR2 sequences are DFQATT and SNEGSKA (reference sequence). The V end was cut by 6 bases, the J end by 6 bases, with 11 bases between. CDR3: CSAPELAEAFF. CDR3 nucleotides: TGCAGTGCCCCAGAATTGGCTGAAGCTTTCTTT.

V usage is TRBV24-1 and J usage is TRBJ2-1; 16 bases agree with TRBD2. CDR1 is KGHDR and CDR2 is SFDVKD in the germline V gene. The CDR3 sequence is 19 residues long. J lost 8 bases, V lost 2 bases, and 11 bases had no gene match. The CDR3 region has the DNA TGTGCCACCAGTGATTCTGGGACTAGCGGGAGGGCCATGAGGCATGAGCAGTTCTTC. This translates into CATSDSGTSGRAMRHEQFF.

CDR3 sequence reads: CASSHTGTSHTDTQYF. The CDR3 nucleotides read TGTGCCAGCAGCCATACCGGGACTTCACACACAGATACGCAGTATTTT. V gene TRBV7-9 combines with J gene TRBJ2-3, with D possibly matching TRBD2 (6 bases). The CDR3 is 16 residues long. The V and J ends lost 5 bases and 2 bases respectively, with 17 bases between them. Germline lookup yields CDR1 SEHNR and CDR2 FQNEAQ (reference sequence).

In this sample, this clone turned up once. Here the CDR3 reads CASSLLGGNPGSPLHF. The CDR3, as DNA: TGCGCCAGCAGCTTGCTGGGGGGGAACCCTGGTTCACCCCTCCACTTT. J is TRBJ1-6 and V is TRBV5-1, with D maybe TRBD1 (5 bases). The CDR3 spans 16 residues. CDR1 is SGHRS and CDR2 is YFSETQ in the germline V gene. V lost 1 base to trimming and J lost 9 bases, with 17 bases between them.